This TCR beta chain emerged from a study of technical replicates of blood from several donors. Sequencing was performed with immunoSEQ multiplex PCR; in TCRdb, only in-frame clones are kept and a portion is missing. The sample contains some 87,000 clones, about 96% of which appear only once. The TCR was taken from a human donor in good health. The sample was T cells isolated from PBMCs.

CDR3 DNA: TGTGCCTGGGGCCGGGACAGGAGCAATCAGCCCCAGCATTTT. It specifies CAWGRDRSNQPQHF. This chain joins TRBV30 and TRBJ1-5; 8 bases are a match to TRBD1. The ends lost 5 bases at V and 1 base at J; junction bases unmatched: 4. Germline loops: CDR1 GTSNPN, CDR2 SVGIG (reference sequence). The CDR3 spans 14 residues.